The present entry profiles one TCR beta chain with its context. Seattle researchers signed up patients amid active infection and tracked them longitudinally. This CDR3 is 17 amino acids long. Germline CDR1 SGHTA, CDR2 FQGNSA. V was cut by 2 bases and J by 0 bases, with 16 bases left in between. These data come from a study of blood T cell repertoires in COVID-19. About the study: The United States, Italy and Spain were the sources of the acute and convalescent COVID-19 samples. PBMCs, B-cell-depleted T cells, or T cells were the source of the cDNA or gDNA that made up the material.

The table came from immunoSEQ multiplex PCR; TCRdb's copy has only in-frame clones and leaves some out. The table has about 170,000 clones, around 87% seen once; the top ten hold about 2.6%. What was sequenced was peripheral blood. V gene TRBV7-2 combines with J gene TRBJ1-2; TRBD1 is a possible D gene (6 bases). The source of this sequence is a woman older than 75 with COVID-19, enrolled during active disease. The CDR3, as DNA: TGTGCCAGCAGCTTAATAGGGGGTATTGGGACTAACTATGGCTACACCTTC. It codes for CASSLIGGIGTNYGYTF.